Following are 5 T cell receptor beta chains from one sample sequenced in a study of T cells in Graves' hyperthyroidism and ophthalmopathy. TCR beta CDR3 sequences were amplified from RNA transcripts. In the first-round RT-PCR of the TCR CDR3, the HTBI primer set was used. In TCRdb, the multiplex PCR reads were re-called with MiXCR into one record per CDR3 protein. The sample has hundreds of thousands of distinct CDR3 sequences, roughly 15% seen once; the top ten hold under 3.5%. Sequenced material: blood. All receptors come from a woman in her 40s with Graves' ophthalmopathy.

This chain uses TRBV12-3 or TRBV12-4 with TRBJ2-1; 11 bases line up with TRBD2. After removal of 7 bases from V and 6 bases from J, the junction contained 5 bases not matched to a gene. The CDR3 has 14 amino acids. In DNA, the CDR3 is TGTGCCAGCAACATAGCGGGAGGGACCAATGAGCAGTTCTTC. As protein: CASNIAGGTNEQFF.

The rearrangement links TRBV12-3 or TRBV12-4 to TRBJ2-3; D is possibly TRBD2 (6 bases). Trimming stripped 6 bases from V and 3 bases from J, with 10 bases between. This CDR3 comprises 13 residues. CDR3 sequence: CASRNLATDTQYF. CDR3 nucleotides: TGTGCCAGCAGGAACCTAGCGACAGATACGCAGTATTTT.

This clonotype was observed many times. V and J are TRBV11-2 and TRBJ2-1; the D is unclear. Trimming cost V 2 bases and J 1 base, with 12 bases left between them. This CDR3 region has 16 residues. CDR1 is SGHAT and CDR2 is FQNNGV in the germline V gene. The CDR3 nucleotides are TGTGCCAGCAGCTTAATCGTGGGTACGTCCTACAATGAGCAGTTCTTC. Translation: CASSLIVGTSYNEQFF.

The genes are TRBV28 and TRBJ1-4; 7 positions agree with TRBD1. The germline gives CDR1 MDHEN, CDR2 SYDVKM. The CDR3 spans 17 residues. The ends lost 3 bases at V and 3 bases at J; junction bases unmatched: 10. CDR3: CASSFQQTGNPNEKLFF. In DNA form, the CDR3 reads TGTGCCAGCAGTTTCCAACAGACAGGGAACCCTAATGAAAAACTGTTTTTT. Full variable domain (missing parts from reference TRBV28 and TRBJ1-4): DVKVTQSSRYLVKRTGEKVFLECVQDMDHENMFWYRQDPGLGLRLIYFSYDVKMKEKGDIPEGYSVSREKKERFSLILESASTNQTSMYLCASSFQQTGNPNEKLFFGSGTQLSVL.

The chain combines TRBV6-1 with TRBJ2-4; a possible D gene is TRBD2 (5 bases). This CDR3 region has 12 residues. Trimming removed 6 bases from V and 5 bases from J, with 8 bases in between. Germline loops: CDR1 MNHNS, CDR2 SASEGT. In DNA, the CDR3 is TGTGCCAGCAGGGGTAGCGAAAACATTCAGTACTTC. It encodes CASRGSENIQYF.